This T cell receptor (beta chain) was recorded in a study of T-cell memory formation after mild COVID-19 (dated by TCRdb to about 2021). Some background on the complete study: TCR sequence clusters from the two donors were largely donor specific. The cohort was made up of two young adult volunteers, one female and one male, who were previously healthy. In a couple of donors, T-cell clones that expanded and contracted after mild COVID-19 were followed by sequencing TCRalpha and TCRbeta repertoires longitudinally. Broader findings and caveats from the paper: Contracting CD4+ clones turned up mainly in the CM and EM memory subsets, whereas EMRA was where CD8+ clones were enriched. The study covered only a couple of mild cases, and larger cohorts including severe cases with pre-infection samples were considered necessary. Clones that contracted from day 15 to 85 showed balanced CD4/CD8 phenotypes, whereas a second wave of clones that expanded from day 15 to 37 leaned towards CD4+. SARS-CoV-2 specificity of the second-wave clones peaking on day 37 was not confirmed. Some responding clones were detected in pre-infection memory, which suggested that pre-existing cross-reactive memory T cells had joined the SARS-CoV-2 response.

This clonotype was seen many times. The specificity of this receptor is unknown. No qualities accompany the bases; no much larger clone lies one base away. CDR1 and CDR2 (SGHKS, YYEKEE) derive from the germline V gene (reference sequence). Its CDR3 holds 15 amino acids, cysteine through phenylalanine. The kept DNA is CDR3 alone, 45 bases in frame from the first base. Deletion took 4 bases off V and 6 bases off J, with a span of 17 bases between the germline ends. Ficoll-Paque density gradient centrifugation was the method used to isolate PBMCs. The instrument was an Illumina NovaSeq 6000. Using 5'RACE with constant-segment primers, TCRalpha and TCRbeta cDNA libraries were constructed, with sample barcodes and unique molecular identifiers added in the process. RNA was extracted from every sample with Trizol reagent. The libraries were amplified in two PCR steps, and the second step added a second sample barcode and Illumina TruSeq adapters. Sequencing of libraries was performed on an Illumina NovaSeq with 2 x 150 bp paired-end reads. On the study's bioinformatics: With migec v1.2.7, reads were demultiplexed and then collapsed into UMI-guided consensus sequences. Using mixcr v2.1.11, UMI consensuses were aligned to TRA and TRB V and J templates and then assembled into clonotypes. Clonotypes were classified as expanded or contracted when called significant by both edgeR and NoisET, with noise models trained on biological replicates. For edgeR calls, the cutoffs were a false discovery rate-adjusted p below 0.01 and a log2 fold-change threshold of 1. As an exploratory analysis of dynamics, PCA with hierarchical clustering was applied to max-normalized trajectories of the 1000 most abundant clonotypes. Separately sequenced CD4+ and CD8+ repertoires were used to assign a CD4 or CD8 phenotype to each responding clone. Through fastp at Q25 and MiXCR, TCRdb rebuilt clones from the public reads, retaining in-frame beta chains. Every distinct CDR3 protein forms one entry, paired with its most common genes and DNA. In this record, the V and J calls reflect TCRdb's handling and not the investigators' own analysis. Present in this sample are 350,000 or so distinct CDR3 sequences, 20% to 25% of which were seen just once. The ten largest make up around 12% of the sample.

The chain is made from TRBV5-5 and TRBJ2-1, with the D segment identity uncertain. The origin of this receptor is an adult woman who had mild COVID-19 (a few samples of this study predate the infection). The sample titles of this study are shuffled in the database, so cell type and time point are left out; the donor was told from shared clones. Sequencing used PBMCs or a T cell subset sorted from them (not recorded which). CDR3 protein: CASSPRLGSANEQFF. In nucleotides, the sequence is TGTGCCAGCAGCCCCCGCTTAGGGTCCGCCAATGAGCAGTTCTTC.